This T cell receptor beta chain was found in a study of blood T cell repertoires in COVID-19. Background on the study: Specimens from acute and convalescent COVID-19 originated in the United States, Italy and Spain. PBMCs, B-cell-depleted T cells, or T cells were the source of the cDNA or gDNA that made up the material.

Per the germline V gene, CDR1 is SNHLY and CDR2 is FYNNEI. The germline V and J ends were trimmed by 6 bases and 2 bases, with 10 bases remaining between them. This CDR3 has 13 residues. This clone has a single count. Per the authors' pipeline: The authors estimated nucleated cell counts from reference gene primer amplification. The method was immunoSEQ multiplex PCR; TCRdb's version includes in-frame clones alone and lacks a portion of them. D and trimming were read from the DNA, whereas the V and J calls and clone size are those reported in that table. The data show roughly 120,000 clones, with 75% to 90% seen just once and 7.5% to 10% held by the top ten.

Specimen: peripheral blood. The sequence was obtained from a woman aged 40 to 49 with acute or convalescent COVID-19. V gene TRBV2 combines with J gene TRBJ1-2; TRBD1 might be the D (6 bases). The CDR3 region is CASRRTGNYGYTF. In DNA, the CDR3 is TGTGCCAGCAGAAGAACAGGGAACTATGGCTACACCTTC.